The 24 T cell receptor beta chains presented below share a single source sample, sequenced in a study of shared clonotypes between healthy human individuals. The method was immunoSEQ multiplex PCR; TCRdb's version includes in-frame clones alone and lacks a portion of them. The repertoire holds approximately 1,500,000 clones, with 98% as singletons. The material sequenced was naive CD4+ T cells sorted from blood. Regarding subset: CD45RA+ positively selected. These receptors originate from a man younger than 40 in good health.

This clone was picked up one time. This chain uses TRBV9 with TRBJ2-1; 7 bases fit TRBD2. Germline trimming cut 0 bases from V and 3 bases from J; bases unmatched to any gene: 6. Germline CDR1 reads SGDLS; CDR2 reads YYNGEE. The CDR3 runs to 16 residues. CDR3 in amino acids: CASSVGPSGNYNEQFF. In nucleotides, the CDR3 is TGTGCCAGCAGCGTAGGTCCTAGCGGTAACTACAATGAGCAGTTCTTC.

This clone occurred once. V gene TRBV27 combines with J gene TRBJ2-5; the match to TRBD2 covers 8 bases. Trimming at V came to 6 bases and at J to 4 bases, leaving 7 bases not matched to a gene. Germline loops: CDR1 MNHEY, CDR2 SMNVEV (reference sequence). The CDR3 loop spans 14 amino acids. CDR3 nucleotides: TGTGCCAGCAGCCCGAGCGGGAGAGGAGAGACCCAGTACTTC. Amino acid sequence: CASSPSGRGETQYF.

V usage is TRBV18 and J usage is TRBJ2-3; D is unresolved. CDR1 is KGHSH and CDR2 is LQKENI in the germline V gene. V lost 8 bases, J lost 2 bases, and 14 bases lay in between. This CDR3 region has 14 residues. In nucleotides, the CDR3 is TGTGCCAGCCCTGGGCAGGTCAACACAGATACGCAGTATTTT. Its translation: CASPGQVNTDTQYF.

The V call is TRBV2, the J call TRBJ2-7, with D perhaps TRBD2 (5 bases). V lost 7 bases and J 1 base, leaving 11 bases between the germline ends. Per germline, CDR1 SNHLY and CDR2 FYNNEI. The CDR3 covers 13 residues. The CDR3 sequence: CASTSPGSYEQYF. The CDR3 DNA is TGTGCCAGCACCTCACCGGGATCCTACGAGCAGTACTTC.

The chain combines TRBV6-5 with TRBJ1-5, with TRBD1 matching 9 bases. CDR1 and CDR2 from the germline V gene are MNHEY and SVGAGI. There are 15 residues in the CDR3. V shed 5 bases and J 5 bases; nucleotides not matched to a gene: 7. CDR3 sequence reads: CASSQQGAGDQPQHF. CDR3 coding DNA: TGTGCCAGCAGTCAACAGGGGGCGGGTGATCAGCCCCAGCATTTT.

V usage is TRBV6-5 and J usage is TRBJ1-1, with D possibly matching TRBD1 (5 bases). The CDR3 runs 14 residues. Trimming left V 6 bases short and J 4 bases short, with 15 bases between. The germline V gene encodes CDR1 MNHEY and CDR2 SVGAGI. For the CDR3, the DNA is TGTGCCAGCAGCAGCCTCCGGGGCATCACTGAAGCTTTCTTT. Its protein product is CASSSLRGITEAFF.

The chain couples TRBV7-6 to TRBJ2-1; 7 bases match TRBD2. CDR3 length equals 15 residues. The germline gives CDR1 SGHVS, CDR2 FNYEAQ. J lost 0 bases, V lost 5 bases, and 4 bases had no gene match. The CDR3 region has the DNA TGTGCCAGCAGCACTAGCGCGAGCTCCTACAATGAGCAGTTCTTC. It specifies CASSTSASSYNEQFF.

This clone was seen only once. This chain uses TRBV27 with TRBJ2-3; D is uncertain. Trimming cost V 5 bases and J 2 bases, with 20 bases left between them. The CDR3 sequence is 17 residues long. Germline CDR1 reads MNHEY; CDR2 reads SMNVEV (reference sequence). The CDR3 nucleotides read TGTGCCAGCAGTCGATCGAGGCGTCTTGACATCACAGATACGCAGTATTTT. Translation gives CASSRSRRLDITDTQYF.

This chain links TRBV9 with TRBJ1-1; 9 bases align to TRBD1. Germline CDR1 is SGDLS and CDR2 is YYNGEE. The V segment lost 10 bases and the J segment 1 base; nucleotides outside the gene matches: 5. CDR3 length: 13 residues. CDR3 DNA: TGTGCCTCCGGGACAGGGCGGAACACTGAAGCTTTCTTT. Its protein product is CASGTGRNTEAFF.

Comments on this clone: One junction end does not reproduce the germline sequence, and a read error may be involved. J is TRBJ2-3 and V is TRBV5-8; the match to TRBD2 covers 7 bases. CDR3 length equals 14 residues. Germline CDR1 and CDR2: SGHTS and YDEGEE. CDR3: CASSWGGPTDTQYF. The CDR3, as DNA: TGTGCCAGTAGCTGGGGGGGACCCACAGATACGCAGTATTTT. The full variable domain, completed using reference TRBV5-8 and TRBJ2-3, is EAGVTQSPTHLIKTRGQQATLRCSPISGHTSVYWYQQALGLGLQFLLWYDEGEERNRGNFPPRFSGRQFPNYSSELNVNALELEDSALYLCASSWGGPTDTQYFGPGTRLTVL.

The V and J genes are TRBV15 and TRBJ2-2, with D perhaps TRBD1 (5 bases). There are 17 residues in the CDR3. Between the trimmed V and J ends, which lost 1 base and 2 bases, there was a span of 14 bases. From germline, CDR1 is LNHNV and CDR2 YYDKDF (reference sequence). The CDR3 DNA reads as TGTGCCACCAGCAGAGCCCGGCAAGGGGTAAACACCGGGGAGCTGTTTTTT. This translates into CATSRARQGVNTGELFF.

The J gene is TRBJ2-5, the V gene TRBV7-9; tentative D call: TRBD2 (5 bases). The germline V and J ends were trimmed by 5 bases and 7 bases, with 5 bases remaining between them. Germline CDR1 SEHNR, CDR2 FQNEAQ (reference sequence). CDR3 length equals 10 residues. CDR3 loop: CASSGGTQYF. CDR3 coding DNA: TGTGCCAGCAGCGGAGGGACCCAGTACTTC.

V usage is TRBV11-2 and J usage is TRBJ1-4; 9 nucleotides line up with TRBD1. J lost 5 bases, V lost 5 bases, and 9 bases had no gene match. The CDR3 runs 16 residues. Germline V gives CDR1 SGHAT, CDR2 FQNNGV. CDR3 in amino acids: CASSPRGTGINEKLFF. For the CDR3, the DNA is TGTGCCAGCAGCCCTAGGGGGACAGGGATAAATGAAAAACTGTTTTTT.

CDR3 bases: TGTGCCTGGAGTGTAATAGGCTCCGGCGAGCAGTACTTC. Translation: CAWSVIGSGEQYF. J is TRBJ2-7 and V is TRBV30; D remains ambiguous. CDR1 GTSNPN and CDR2 SVGIG come from the germline V gene (reference sequence). CDR3 length equals 13 residues. Deletions cut 0 bases from V and 6 bases from J, with 12 bases between.

The chain links TRBV5-1 to TRBJ2-1; tentatively, D is TRBD1 (5 bases). Germline CDR1 reads SGHRS; CDR2 reads YFSETQ. V lost 0 bases, J lost 4 bases, and 11 bases lay in between. The length of the CDR3 is 15 residues. CDR3 DNA sequence: TGCGCCAGCAGCTTGGAGGGGCCGGAGTACAATGAGCAGTTCTTC. Translation: CASSLEGPEYNEQFF.

This chain connects TRBV10-2 to TRBJ1-5; TRBD1 matches 8 bases. The CDR3 extends over 13 amino acids. The J segment lost 7 bases and the V segment lost 6 bases, leaving 5 bases of the junction unmatched. CDR1 is WSHSY, CDR2 SAAADI, per germline. The chain's CDR3 is CASRDREQQPQHF. The CDR3 DNA sequence: TGCGCCAGCAGGGACAGGGAGCAACAGCCCCAGCATTTT.

This chain uses TRBV7-3 with TRBJ1-5; unclear D gene. Trimming took 5 bases from V and 3 from J, leaving 14 bases between them. Germline V gene sequence: CDR1 SGHTA, CDR2 FQGTGA. The CDR3 sequence is 15 residues long. DNA for the CDR3: TGTGCCAGCAGCCCCCCGACCCAAAACAATCAGCCCCAGCATTTT. Translation gives CASSPPTQNNQPQHF.

This clone was observed once. This chain links TRBV18 with TRBJ1-1; 7 nucleotides agree with TRBD1. CDR3 length equals 17 residues. Germline loops: CDR1 KGHSH, CDR2 LQKENI. V shed 3 bases, J shed 1 base, and the junction held 11 bases outside the gene matches. The CDR3 here is CASSPWAGGVENTEAFF. CDR3 sequence (DNA): TGTGCCAGCTCACCGTGGGCAGGGGGGGTTGAGAACACTGAAGCTTTCTTT.

Concerning this clone itself: Other DNA sequences of this sample code for an identical CDR3. The genes are TRBV7-2 and TRBJ1-5, with 7 bases fitting TRBD1. After removal of 2 bases from V and 2 bases from J, the junction contained 3 bases not matched to a gene. Looked up from germline, CDR1 is SGHTA and CDR2 is FQGNSA. The CDR3 sequence is 15 residues long. CDR3: CASSLQGGGNQPQHF. The CDR3 DNA is TGTGCCAGCAGCTTACAGGGGGGCGGCAATCAGCCCCAGCATTTT.

This sequence joins TRBV15 and TRBJ1-4, with TRBD1 identical over 8 bases. Germline V gene sequence: CDR1 LNHNV, CDR2 YYDKDF (reference sequence). This CDR3 spans 18 amino acids. Trimming cost V 5 bases and J 0 bases; bases outside gene matches: 11. The CDR3 nucleotides are TGTGCCACCAGCCGGTCCTCTACAGGGGGAGCAACTAATGAAAAACTGTTTTTT. Amino acid sequence: CATSRSSTGGATNEKLFF.

The gene calls are TRBV2 and TRBJ2-7, with D tentatively TRBD1 (5 bases). The CDR3 spans 16 residues. Germline loops: CDR1 SNHLY, CDR2 FYNNEI. Trimming took 5 bases from V and 0 from J, leaving 17 bases between them. The CDR3 DNA reads TGTGCCAGCAGTAAAACAGGCGTACTCAGCTCCTACGAGCAGTACTTC. It is translated as CASSKTGVLSSYEQYF.

The chain is built from TRBV28 and TRBJ1-1, with 8 bases fitting TRBD1. The trim removed 7 bases at V and 0 bases at J, leaving 13 bases unmatched. Germline values: CDR1 MDHEN, CDR2 SYDVKM. The CDR3 contains 17 residues. The CDR3 region is CASNLRDRRTLNTEAFF. The CDR3 coding sequence is TGTGCCAGCAACCTCCGGGACAGGAGAACATTGAACACTGAAGCTTTCTTT.

J is TRBJ1-1 and V is TRBV6-5; a possible D gene is TRBD1 (5 bases). Trimming stripped 6 bases from V and 2 bases from J, with 13 bases between. The CDR3 runs to 14 residues. Per the germline V gene, CDR1 is MNHEY and CDR2 is SVGAGI. The CDR3 DNA is TGTGCCAGCAGACGTAGCGGGGCTAACACTGAAGCTTTCTTT. The encoded protein is CASRRSGANTEAFF.

CDR3 sequence (DNA): TGTGCCAGCAGTCCCCTGTTAGGGGCGAATACTGGAAACACCATATATTTT. It is translated as CASSPLLGANTGNTIYF. The V call is TRBV27, the J call TRBJ1-3, with a weak D call TRBD1 (5 bases). CDR3 size: 17 residues. In germline, CDR1 is MNHEY, CDR2 SMNVEV (reference sequence). Trimming stripped 5 bases from V and 2 bases from J, with 19 bases between.